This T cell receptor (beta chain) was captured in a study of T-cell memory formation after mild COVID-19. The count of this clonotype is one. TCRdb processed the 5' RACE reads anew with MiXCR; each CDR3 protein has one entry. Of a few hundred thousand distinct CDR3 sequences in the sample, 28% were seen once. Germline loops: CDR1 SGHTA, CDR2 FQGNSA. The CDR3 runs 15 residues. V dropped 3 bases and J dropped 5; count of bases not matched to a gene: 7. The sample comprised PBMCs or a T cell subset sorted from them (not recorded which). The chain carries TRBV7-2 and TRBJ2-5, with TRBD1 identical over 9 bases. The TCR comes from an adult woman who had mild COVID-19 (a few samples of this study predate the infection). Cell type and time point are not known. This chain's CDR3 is CASSFFGTGKETQYF. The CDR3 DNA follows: TGTGCCAGCAGCTTTTTTGGGACAGGGAAGGAGACCCAGTACTTC. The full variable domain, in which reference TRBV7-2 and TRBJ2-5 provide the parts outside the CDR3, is GAGVSQSPSNKVTEKGKDVELRCDPISGHTALYWYRQSLGQGLEFLIYFQGNSAPDKSGLPSDRFSAERTGGSVSTLTIQRTQQEDSAVYLCASSFFGTGKETQYFGPGTRLLVL.